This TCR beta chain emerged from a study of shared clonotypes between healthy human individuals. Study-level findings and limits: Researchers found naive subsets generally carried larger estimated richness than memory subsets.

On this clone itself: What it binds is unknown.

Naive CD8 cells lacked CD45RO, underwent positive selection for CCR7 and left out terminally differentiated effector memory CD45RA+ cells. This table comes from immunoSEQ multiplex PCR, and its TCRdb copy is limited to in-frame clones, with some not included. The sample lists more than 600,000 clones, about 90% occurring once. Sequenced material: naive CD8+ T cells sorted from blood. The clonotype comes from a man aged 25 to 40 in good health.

The CDR3 sequence is CAISDRSYEQYF. The CDR3 nucleotides read TGTGCCATCAGTGATCGTTCCTACGAGCAGTACTTC. The gene calls are TRBV10-3 and TRBJ2-7; D unclear. CDR3 size: 12 residues. From germline, CDR1 is ENHRY and CDR2 SYGVKD. V shed 3 bases and J shed 1 base, with 4 bases lying between them.